One and the same sample provided the 9 T cell receptor beta chains below, sequenced in a study of CD8 T cells in Susac syndrome. RNA, at about 0.45 to 1 ug, was reverse transcribed with random hexamers. TCRdb used MiXCR to reprocess the immunoSEQ multiplex PCR reads, holding one entry per CDR3 protein. The repertoire holds about 180,000 distinct CDR3 sequences, with around 95% as singletons. Material: CD4+ T cells from PBMCs. The receptor source for this set is a human donor with Susac syndrome.

J is TRBJ1-2 and V is TRBV7-3; 7 bases fit TRBD1. J was trimmed by 8 bases and V by 1 base; bases with no gene match: 4. CDR1 is SGHTA and CDR2 is FQGTGA in the germline V gene. The CDR3 length is 13 residues. This chain's CDR3 is CASSLITGEGYTF. CDR3 nucleotide sequence: TGTGCCAGCAGCTTAATAACAGGGGAAGGCTACACCTTC.

V gene TRBV7-8 combines with J gene TRBJ2-3; 8 nucleotides agree with TRBD2. Germline V gene sequence: CDR1 SGHVS, CDR2 FQNEAQ. The CDR3 covers 15 residues. J gave up 3 bases and V 5 bases, and 7 bases lay outside the gene matches. CDR3 coding DNA: TGTGCCAGCAGCACACGACTAGCGAAAACAGATACGCAGTATTTT. Amino acid sequence: CASSTRLAKTDTQYF.

J is TRBJ2-1 and V is TRBV7-9; 8 nucleotides match TRBD1. This CDR3 has 15 amino acids. The germline gives CDR1 SEHNR, CDR2 FQNEAQ (reference sequence). The V segment lost 1 base and the J segment 8 bases; nucleotides outside the gene matches: 7. In DNA form, the CDR3 reads TGTGCCAGCAGCTTAGGGCAGGGGGCGTATGATGAGCAGTTCTTC. Protein: CASSLGQGAYDEQFF.

The chain employs TRBV6-2 or TRBV6-3 and TRBJ1-5; TRBD1 matches 12 bases. Trimming removed 4 bases from V and 4 bases from J; junction bases left unmatched: 2. Germline V gene lookup returns CDR1 MNHEY and CDR2 SVGEGT. CDR3 size: 15 residues. The CDR3 nucleotides read TGTGCCAGCAGTTGGGGACAGGGGGCGAATCAGCCCCAGCATTTT. As protein: CASSWGQGANQPQHF.

The rearrangement uses TRBV19 and TRBJ1-1; D call uncertain. The CDR3 extends over 14 amino acids. V lost 5 bases and J 1 base, leaving 11 bases between the germline ends. Looked up from germline, CDR1 is LNHDA and CDR2 is SQIVND (reference sequence). In DNA form, the CDR3 reads TGTGCCAGTAGTCCACGGGCCTCGAACACTGAAGCTTTCTTT. As protein: CASSPRASNTEAFF. Based on the CDR3 plus reference TRBV19 and TRBJ1-1, the full variable domain is DGGITQSPKYLFRKEGQNVTLSCEQNLNHDAMYWYRQDPGQGLRLIYYSQIVNDFQKGDIAEGYSVSREKKESFPLTVTSAQKNPTAFYLCASSPRASNTEAFFGQGTRLTVV.

The genes are TRBV19 and TRBJ2-5; D remains ambiguous. Germline V CDR1 and CDR2: LNHDA, SQIVND (reference sequence). Trimming pared 3 bases from V and 2 bases from J, leaving 1 base between. The CDR3 covers 11 residues. The CDR3 nucleotides are TGTGCCAGTAGTATGCAAGAGACCCAGTACTTC. Its translation: CASSMQETQYF. The whole variable domain, filled in from reference TRBV19 and TRBJ2-5, reads DGGITQSPKYLFRKEGQNVTLSCEQNLNHDAMYWYRQDPGQGLRLIYYSQIVNDFQKGDIAEGYSVSREKKESFPLTVTSAQKNPTAFYLCASSMQETQYFGPGTRLLVL.

V usage is TRBV10-3 and J usage is TRBJ1-1; no clear D gene. The germline V gene encodes CDR1 ENHRY and CDR2 SYGVKD. The CDR3 extends over 12 amino acids. Trimming cost V 1 base and J 4 bases, with 4 bases left between them. This CDR3 reads CAISEFGTEAFF. The DNA for the CDR3 is TGTGCCATCAGTGAGTTCGGCACTGAAGCTTTCTTT.

This chain joins TRBV9 and TRBJ2-1; D ambiguous. Germline V gene sequence: CDR1 SGDLS, CDR2 YYNGEE. Between the trimmed V and J ends, which lost 0 bases and 0 bases, there was a span of 4 bases. The CDR3 consists of 14 residues. This CDR3 is CASSVAGSYNEQFF. The DNA of the CDR3 is TGTGCCAGCAGCGTAGCGGGCTCCTACAATGAGCAGTTCTTC.

J is TRBJ2-7 and V is TRBV28; tentative D call: TRBD2 (5 bases). The length of the CDR3 is 12 residues. V gave up 6 bases and J gave up 3 bases, with 9 bases separating them. Germline V lookup: CDR1 MDHEN, CDR2 SYDVKM. The CDR3 loop is CASSRTRYEQYF. The CDR3 region has the DNA TGTGCCAGCAGCCGGACTCGCTACGAGCAGTACTTC. The variable domain in full, completed from reference TRBV28 and TRBJ2-7, reads DVKVTQSSRYLVKRTGEKVFLECVQDMDHENMFWYRQDPGLGLRLIYFSYDVKMKEKGDIPEGYSVSREKKERFSLILESASTNQTSMYLCASSRTRYEQYFGPGTRLTVT.